The 16 T cell receptor beta chains reported below all come from one sample, sequenced in a study of shared clonotypes between healthy human individuals. Sequenced by immunoSEQ multiplex PCR; TCRdb stores in-frame clones only, minus some. The sample has 330,000 or so clones, over 70% seen once. What was sequenced was memory CD4+ T cells sorted from blood. Subset specified: CD45RA-negative fraction. The receptors were gathered from a man aged 25-40 years in good health.

There are a few counts of this clone. This rearrangement joins TRBV6-6 to TRBJ1-2, with no clear D. The length of the CDR3 is 12 residues. The germline V gene has CDR1 MNHNY and CDR2 SVGAGI (reference sequence). V dropped 0 bases and J dropped 4 bases, with 3 bases sitting between them. As DNA, the CDR3 is TGTGCCAGCAGTTACTCTCCCTATGGCTACACCTTC. Amino acid sequence: CASSYSPYGYTF.

The J gene is TRBJ2-7, the V gene TRBV5-4; D possibly corresponds to TRBD1 (6 bases). V was pared by 4 bases and J by 0 bases, with 14 bases between. CDR1 is SGHNT, CDR2 YYREEE, per germline (reference sequence). The CDR3 extends over 15 amino acids. CDR3 coding DNA: TGTGCCAGCAGCCCAGGAGGACAGTCCTCCTACGAGCAGTACTTC. Its protein product is CASSPGGQSSYEQYF.

This clone was detected only a few times. The rearrangement links TRBV27 to TRBJ2-3; 12 nucleotides line up with TRBD2. J lost 0 bases, V lost 6 bases, and 4 bases had no gene match. The CDR3 is 16 residues long. Germline V lookup: CDR1 MNHEY, CDR2 SMNVEV (reference sequence). CDR3 DNA: TGTGCCAGCAGACCTCTAGCGGGAGGGAGCACAGATACGCAGTATTTT. Amino acids: CASRPLAGGSTDTQYF.

This clone was detected a few times. The rearrangement uses TRBV27 and TRBJ2-4; D call uncertain. Per the germline V gene, CDR1 is MNHEY and CDR2 is SMNVEV (reference sequence). The CDR3 is made up of 13 amino acids. Trimming shortened V by 6 bases and J by 9 bases, and 15 bases separated the two germline ends. The CDR3 nucleotides are TGTGCCAGCAGAAAGGTAGCAATGGGCATTCAGTACTTC. Its protein is CASRKVAMGIQYF.

The chain employs TRBV11-1 and TRBJ2-7, with D tentatively TRBD1 (5 bases). The CDR3 totals 15 residues. V shed 3 bases and J shed 0 bases, with 12 bases lying between them. Germline loops: CDR1 SGHAT, CDR2 FQDESV (reference sequence). Here the CDR3 reads CASSLGRLSSYEQYF. The CDR3 nucleotides are TGTGCCAGCAGCTTGGGGCGACTGAGCTCCTACGAGCAGTACTTC.

V and J are TRBV29-1 and TRBJ2-1; 9 bases align to TRBD2. The CDR3 is made up of 13 amino acids. With V trimmed by 8 bases and J by 9 bases, 11 bases remained unmatched. Germline V CDR1 and CDR2: SQVTM, ANQGSEA. The CDR3 loop is CSTGASGTTEQFF. Here the CDR3 DNA reads TGCAGCACTGGGGCTAGCGGGACTACTGAGCAGTTCTTC.

The chain carries TRBV18 and TRBJ2-2; 7 bases are a match to TRBD2. Looked up from germline, CDR1 is KGHSH and CDR2 is LQKENI. Trimming cost V 0 bases and J 4 bases; bases outside gene matches: 8. The CDR3 covers 17 residues. The CDR3 protein is CASSPPRGSLGTGELFF. In DNA, the CDR3 is TGTGCCAGCTCACCACCGCGGGGGAGTTTGGGCACCGGGGAGCTGTTTTTT.

This sequence joins TRBV12-5 and TRBJ2-3; TRBD1 matches at 7 bases. Germline CDR1 is LGHNT and CDR2 is FRNRAP. CDR3 length equals 14 residues. Trimming at V came to 8 bases and at J to 4 bases, leaving 9 bases not matched to a gene. Here the CDR3 DNA reads TGTGCTAGTACCTACGGGCAGGGGGCAGATACGCAGTATTTT. It yields the protein CASTYGQGADTQYF. Drawing the rest from reference TRBV12-5 and TRBJ2-3, the complete variable domain is DARVTQTPRHKVTEMGQEVTMRCQPILGHNTVFWYRQTMMQGLELLAYFRNRAPLDDSGMPKDRFSAEMPDATLATLKIQPSEPRDSAVYFCASTYGQGADTQYFGPGTRLTVL.

V usage is TRBV2 and J usage is TRBJ2-7; no clear D. There are 12 residues in the CDR3. Germline CDR1 SNHLY, CDR2 FYNNEI. V was cut by 7 bases and J by 4 bases, with 11 bases left in between. The CDR3 nucleotides read TGTGCCAGCACTTTGGCTTTTTACGAGCAGTACTTC. Protein sequence: CASTLAFYEQYF.

The rearrangement uses TRBV2 and TRBJ2-6; the match to TRBD1 covers 9 bases. J lost 0 bases, V lost 4 bases, and 10 bases had no gene match. In germline, CDR1 is SNHLY, CDR2 FYNNEI. This CDR3 has 19 amino acids. CDR3 sequence: CASSVIPGQGLSGANVLTF. The CDR3 DNA reads as TGTGCCAGCAGTGTGATACCGGGACAGGGTCTCTCTGGGGCCAACGTCCTGACTTTC.

The chain recombines TRBV28 with TRBJ1-1, with TRBD1 matching over 7 bases. This CDR3 comprises 14 residues. Trimming cost V 5 bases and J 2 bases; bases outside gene matches: 5. CDR1 is MDHEN, CDR2 SYDVKM, per germline. DNA of the CDR3: TGTGCCAGCAGTCCCGGGACAGCTAACACTGAAGCTTTCTTT. Its protein product is CASSPGTANTEAFF.

This clone appeared a single time. This chain joins TRBV29-1 and TRBJ1-2, with D maybe TRBD1 (6 bases). The V gene's germline CDR1 is SQVTM and CDR2 ANQGSEA. Trimming shortened V by 3 bases and J by 3 bases, and 17 bases separated the two germline ends. The CDR3 loop spans 15 amino acids. CDR3 bases: TGCAGCGTTGATCACTGGGGGGGCGCAGACTATGGCTACACCTTC. Translation gives CSVDHWGGADYGYTF.

The chain has TRBV7-3 and TRBJ2-5; D could derive from TRBD1 or TRBD2 (7 bases each). Germline loops: CDR1 SGHTA, CDR2 FQGTGA. The CDR3 covers 15 residues. The V and J ends lost 5 bases and 5 bases respectively, with 18 bases between them. The CDR3 region has the DNA TGTGCCAGCAGCCTACAGGGGAGGGTGGGGGAGACCCAGTACTTC. It specifies CASSLQGRVGETQYF.

The chain joins TRBV7-2 to TRBJ2-2; 8 nucleotides match TRBD2. CDR1 and CDR2 from the germline V gene are SGHTA and FQGNSA. V gave up 5 bases and J gave up 4 bases; unmatched junction bases: 9. This CDR3 has 16 amino acids. The CDR3 nucleotides are TGTGCCAGCAGCCCGGGGGGGTTCTGGAGCACCGGGGAGCTGTTTTTT. Translated, it gives CASSPGGFWSTGELFF.

The chain employs TRBV5-6 and TRBJ2-3; D is undetermined. V was shortened by 4 bases and J by 4 bases, with 16 bases between the two germline ends. The germline gives CDR1 SGHDT, CDR2 YYEEEE. This CDR3 comprises 15 residues. This chain's CDR3 is CASSPRKGRADTQYF. CDR3 DNA sequence: TGTGCCAGCAGCCCAAGAAAGGGTAGGGCAGATACGCAGTATTTT.

Of note for this clone: This may be a read error: a much more frequent sequence differs by one nucleotide. The chain joins TRBV15 to TRBJ2-5, with 7 bases that match TRBD2. CDR1 LNHNV and CDR2 YYDKDF come from the germline V gene (reference sequence). V shed 5 bases and J 5 bases; nucleotides not matched to a gene: 14. The CDR3 consists of 16 residues. In nucleotides, the CDR3 is TGTGCCACCAGCGGAGCACAAGCGGGGCTGGAGGAGACCCAGTACTTC. It is translated as CATSGAQAGLEETQYF.